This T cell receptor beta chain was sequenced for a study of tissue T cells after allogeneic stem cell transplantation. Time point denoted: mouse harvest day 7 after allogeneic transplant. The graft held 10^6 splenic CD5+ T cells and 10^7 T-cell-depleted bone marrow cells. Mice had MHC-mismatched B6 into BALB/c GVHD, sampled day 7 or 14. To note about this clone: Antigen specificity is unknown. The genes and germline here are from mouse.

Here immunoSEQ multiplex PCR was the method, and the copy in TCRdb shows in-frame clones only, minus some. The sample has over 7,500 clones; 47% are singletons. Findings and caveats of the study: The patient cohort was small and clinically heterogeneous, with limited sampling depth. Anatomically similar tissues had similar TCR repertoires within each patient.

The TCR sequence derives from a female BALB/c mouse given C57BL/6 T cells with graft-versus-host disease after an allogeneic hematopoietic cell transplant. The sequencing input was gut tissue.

The CDR3 loop is CASSDRGAVAETLYF. Partial CDR3 DNA: TGTGCCAGCAGTGACCGGGGGGCTGTTGCAGAAACGCTGTAT. This chain connects TRBV13-3 to TRBJ2-3; D possibly corresponds to TRBD2 (7 bases). The missing CDR3 end, 1 residue past where the read stops, is filled in from the germline J gene. V was trimmed by 2 bases and J by 2 bases, leaving 12 bases between them. This CDR3 contains 15 residues. Germline V gene lookup returns CDR1 NNHDY and CDR2 SYVADS.